The rows below give T cell receptor beta chains drawn from one sample of a study of blood T cell repertoires in COVID-19. Profiled with immunoSEQ multiplex PCR; TCRdb holds only in-frame clones, not every one. The table lists about 100,000 clones, roughly 90% of them singletons. Sequencing was performed on peripheral blood. Receptors originate from a man aged 35 to 55 with active or convalescent COVID-19. CDR3s include the opening cysteine and the closing phenylalanine or tryptophan. The order of the fields is V gene, clone size, D gene, J gene, CDR3 protein, CDR3 DNA. The D gene is left open where the match is weak. For some rows the clone size is stated as once, few or many, or as a class when expanded; others skip it.

>TRBV9|.|TRBD1|TRBJ1-2
CASSRDSINYGYTF
TGTGCCAGCAGTAGGGACAGTATAAACTATGGCTACACCTTC
>TRBV19|few|.|TRBJ2-4
CASSSGELGKNIQYF
TGTGCCAGTAGTTCGGGGGAGTTGGGCAAAAACATTCAGTACTTC
>TRBV6-6|.|.|TRBJ1-3
CASRGGAGNTIYF
TGTGCCAGCAGGGGAGGTGCTGGAAACACCATATATTTT
>TRBV10-3|.|.|TRBJ2-1
CASRVDNEQFF
TGTGCCTCCAGGGTCGACAATGAGCAGTTCTTC
>TRBV5-4|.|TRBD2|TRBJ2-7
CASSLALAGYEQYF
TGTGCCAGCAGCTTGGCCCTAGCGGGCTACGAGCAGTACTTC
>TRBV5-1|.|.|TRBJ1-1
CASRLREGTEAFF
TGCGCCAGCAGACTCAGGGAAGGCACTGAAGCTTTCTTT
>TRBV28|.|TRBD2|TRBJ2-5
CASSLVGRDQATQYF
TGTGCCAGCAGTCTCGTAGGGAGGGACCAAGCGACCCAGTACTTC
>TRBV15|.|TRBD2|TRBJ2-3
CATRRAGVNSTDTQYF
TGTGCCACCAGGCGAGCGGGAGTGAATAGCACAGATACGCAGTATTTT
>TRBV5-8|.|TRBD2|TRBJ2-5
CASSLNSGAQYF
TGTGCCAGCAGCCTAAATAGCGGGGCCCAGTACTTC
>TRBV6-5|.|TRBD2|TRBJ2-1
CASSKTSGSVNEQFF
TGTGCCAGCAGTAAGACTAGCGGGAGTGTCAATGAGCAGTTCTTC
>TRBV5-1|.|.|TRBJ2-2
CASSSQSGELFF
TGCGCCAGCAGCTCACAGTCCGGGGAGCTGTTTTTT
>TRBV7-8|.|.|TRBJ1-5
CASSLVTGLPQHF
TGTGCCAGCAGCTTGGTAACAGGGCTGCCCCAGCATTTT
>TRBV25-1|.|.|TRBJ1-1
CASQARGRVEAFF
TGTGCCAGCCAAGCACGGGGGAGAGTTGAAGCTTTCTTT
>TRBV11-2|.|TRBD1|TRBJ2-7
CASSLETGGAFYEQYF
TGTGCCAGCAGCTTAGAGACAGGGGGCGCCTTCTACGAGCAGTACTTC
>TRBV11-2|.|TRBD2|TRBJ2-7
CASSLGWAETSVYEQYF
TGTGCCAGCAGCTTAGGGTGGGCCGAGACTAGCGTGTACGAGCAGTACTTC
>TRBV7-3|.|.|TRBJ2-7
CASSLEAIKKGDGLYEQYF
TGTGCCAGCAGCTTAGAAGCGATAAAAAAGGGGGACGGTCTTTACGAGCAGTACTTC
>TRBV12-3/TRBV12-4|.|.|TRBJ1-1
CASSRGGTEAFF
TGTGCCAGCAGTCGAGGGGGTACTGAAGCTTTCTTT
>TRBV4-1|.|TRBD2|TRBJ2-3
CASSQELAGGPRDTQYF
TGCGCCAGCAGCCAAGAACTAGCGGGAGGGCCTAGAGATACGCAGTATTTT
>TRBV15|.|.|TRBJ1-3
CATSREDSSGNTIYF
TGTGCCACCAGCAGAGAAGACAGCTCTGGAAACACCATATATTTT
>TRBV28|.|.|TRBJ2-5
CASLFAGGETQYF
TGTGCCAGCCTATTCGCAGGGGGGGAGACCCAGTACTTC
>TRBV6-2/TRBV6-3|.|.|TRBJ2-5
CASSGLERKTQYF
TGTGCCAGCAGTGGACTGGAGAGGAAGACCCAGTACTTC
>TRBV3-1/TRBV3-2|.|.|TRBJ1-5
CASGPGGIQPQHF
TGTGCCAGCGGCCCGGGAGGTATTCAGCCCCAGCATTTT
>TRBV18|.|.|TRBJ1-2
CASSPSLGARDGYTF
TGTGCCAGCTCACCGAGTTTGGGGGCGCGGGATGGCTACACCTTC
>TRBV11-2|few|.|TRBJ2-7
CASSLGGGASYEQYF
TGTGCCAGCAGCTTAGGGGGCGGGGCCTCCTACGAGCAGTACTTC
>TRBV29-1|.|.|TRBJ2-6
CSVEGASGANVLTF
TGCAGCGTTGAAGGTGCGTCCGGGGCCAACGTCCTGACTTTC
>TRBV9|.|.|TRBJ2-7
CASSGVLGSYEQYF
TGTGCCAGCAGCGGGGTTCTCGGGTCCTACGAGCAGTACTTC
>TRBV4-1|.|TRBD1|TRBJ2-2
CASSQDYTGVGNTGELFF
TGCGCCAGCAGCCAAGATTACACAGGGGTTGGAAACACCGGGGAGCTGTTTTTT
>TRBV6-5|.|TRBD1|TRBJ1-5
CASKTGDTQPQHF
TGTGCCAGTAAGACAGGGGATACTCAGCCCCAGCATTTT
>TRBV5-6|.|.|TRBJ2-1
CASSFKGLGEQFF
TGTGCCAGCAGCTTTAAGGGGTTAGGTGAGCAGTTCTTC
>TRBV2|.|TRBD1|TRBJ1-2
CASRGQGRGYTF
TGTGCCAGCAGGGGACAGGGAAGGGGCTACACCTTC
>TRBV12-3/TRBV12-4|.|TRBD2|TRBJ2-7
CASTPGGPYEQYF
TGTGCCAGCACTCCGGGGGGACCCTACGAGCAGTACTTC
>TRBV5-1|.|TRBD2|TRBJ2-3
CASSLGNSGRTNTQYF
TGCGCCAGCAGCTTGGGCAATAGCGGGAGAACAAATACGCAGTATTTT
>TRBV27|.|.|TRBJ1-5
CASSLLSESNQPQHF
TGTGCCAGCAGTTTATTGTCAGAATCCAATCAGCCCCAGCATTTT
>TRBV30|.|.|TRBJ1-5
CAWRGSGNQPQHF
TGTGCCTGGAGAGGGAGTGGCAATCAGCCCCAGCATTTT
>TRBV11-2|.|.|TRBJ1-3
CASSLLGQNTIYF
TGTGCCAGCAGCTTACTTGGACAAAACACCATATATTTT
>TRBV30|.|.|TRBJ1-3
CAWRLVGGPGNTIYF
TGTGCCTGGAGGTTAGTGGGAGGGCCTGGAAACACCATATATTTT
>TRBV7-8|once|.|TRBJ2-1
CASSLGLAYNEQFF
TGTGCCAGCAGCTTGGGCCTGGCCTACAATGAGCAGTTCTTC